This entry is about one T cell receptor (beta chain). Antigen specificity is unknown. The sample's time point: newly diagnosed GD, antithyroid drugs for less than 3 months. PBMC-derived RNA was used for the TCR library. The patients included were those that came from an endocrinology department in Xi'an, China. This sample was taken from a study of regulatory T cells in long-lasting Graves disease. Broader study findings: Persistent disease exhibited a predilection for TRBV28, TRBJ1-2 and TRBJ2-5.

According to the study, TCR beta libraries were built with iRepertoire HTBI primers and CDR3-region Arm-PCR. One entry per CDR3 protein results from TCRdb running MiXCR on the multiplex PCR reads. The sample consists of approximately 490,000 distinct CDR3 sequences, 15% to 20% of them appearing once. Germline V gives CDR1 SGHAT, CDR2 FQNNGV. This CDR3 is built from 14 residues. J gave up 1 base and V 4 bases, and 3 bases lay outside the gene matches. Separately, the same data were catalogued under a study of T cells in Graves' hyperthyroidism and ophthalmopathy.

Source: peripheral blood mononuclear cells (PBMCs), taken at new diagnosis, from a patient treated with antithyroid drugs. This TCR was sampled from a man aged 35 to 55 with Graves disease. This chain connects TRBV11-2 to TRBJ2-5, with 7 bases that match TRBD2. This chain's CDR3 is CASSSLAVQETQYF. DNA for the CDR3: TGTGCCAGCAGCTCGCTAGCGGTCCAAGAGACCCAGTACTTC.